This TCR beta chain was profiled in a study of regulatory T cells in long-lasting Graves disease. Whole-study context: Positivity for TSH receptor antibodies plus over 5 years of antithyroid drugs meant persistent Graves' disease. Study-level points and caveats: It was in persistent disease that TRBV28, TRBJ1-2 and TRBJ2-5 were favored.

The sample holds many counts of this clonotype. Its antigen is unidentified. Germline is not matched at one junction end, which may reflect a read error. Assembly of TCR beta libraries relied on iRepertoire HTBI primers together with Arm-PCR of CDR3 regions. In the original workflow: Samples jointly harbored 62 TRBV and 15 or so TRBJ segments. Each CDR3 protein is one row after TCRdb ran MiXCR on the multiplex PCR reads. It is TCRdb's table, rather than the study itself, that gives the V and J calls and clone size. Of hundreds of thousands of distinct CDR3 sequences listed, roughly a fifth are singletons. Regarding time point: persistent/refractory GD, antithyroid drugs over 5 years with positive TRAb. PBMC-derived RNA was used for the TCR library. The patients were enrolled through endocrinology in Xi'an, China. Germline assignment: CDR1 MDHEN and CDR2 SYDVKM. The CDR3 runs to 16 residues.

The TCR originated in a female donor with Graves disease. J is TRBJ1-1 and V is TRBV28, with TRBD1 as a possible D gene (6 bases). The starting material was peripheral blood mononuclear cells (PBMCs), obtained when the disease was refractory, from a patient treated with antithyroid drugs. CDR3 DNA sequence: TGTGCCAGCAGTTTCGCGGGGGCGGTGGGGAACACTAAAGCTTTCTTT. It encodes CASSFAGAVGNTKAFF.